Listed below are T cell receptor beta chains from one sample, sequenced in a study of cytomegalovirus exposure and HLA in healthy donors. Produced via immunoSEQ multiplex PCR; TCRdb's table is partial and in-frame only. This table has some 150,000 clones, approximately 82% appearing once. Sequencing was carried out using PBMCs. The receptor source for this set is a woman aged 35 to 49 in good health and CMV-seronegative. Each CDR3 is given with its conserved first and last residue. Fields, in order: J gene, CDR3 length, V gene, clone size, CDR3 protein. Clone size is shown for a subset of rows, as once, few, many or a class of expanded clone.

TRBJ2-2,15,TRBV18,.,CASSPNSPPTGELFF
TRBJ2-5,18,TRBV5-5,.,CASSLVASGRAEQETQYF
TRBJ2-7,15,TRBV11-2,.,CASSEGAMPAYEQYF
TRBJ1-2,13,TRBV7-2,.,CASSPGTIYGYTF
TRBJ1-3,14,TRBV6-6,.,CASSYPQEGNTTYF
TRBJ2-7,12,TRBV5-1,.,CASSPGLVEQYF
TRBJ1-4,11,TRBV7-9,few,CASRRDEKLFF
TRBJ1-4,15,TRBV5-5,few,CASSSDREYNEKLFF
TRBJ2-7,14,TRBV18,.,CASSPTGQNYEQYF
TRBJ2-4,13,TRBV9,.,CASSGQGLNIQYF
TRBJ2-3,17,TRBV5-1,.,CASSLARGLVESDTQYF
TRBJ1-5,15,TRBV5-1,.,CASSYGGWGNQPQHF
TRBJ1-5,15,TRBV6-5,.,CASRRQGASNQPQHF
TRBJ1-1,14,TRBV23-1,.,CASNLTREHTEAFF
TRBJ1-4,13,TRBV6-5,once,CASSLRGGEKLFF
TRBJ2-1,15,TRBV12-5,once,CASGLEGAGGNEQFF
TRBJ1-2,16,TRBV4-2,.,CASSQDSQGGGYGYTF
TRBJ1-4,15,TRBV9,.,CASSVGTDPNEKLFF
TRBJ2-7,17,TRBV4-3,.,CASSQEGPSGTIYEQYF
TRBJ1-2,15,TRBV5-4,.,CASSSKGQANYGYTF
TRBJ1-1,14,TRBV28,.,CASSRQGWNTEAFF
TRBJ2-7,14,TRBV11-2,.,CASSLEDSSYEQYF
TRBJ2-7,15,TRBV28,once,CASRGWTSGSVEQYF
TRBJ2-2,11,TRBV20-1,few,CSASDTGELFF
TRBJ2-1,15,TRBV7-2,.,CASSSGLAGAGEQFF
TRBJ2-5,15,TRBV2,.,CASSAGTGRQETQYF
TRBJ1-2,17,TRBV7-9,.,CAIMDSTGTGANYGYTF
TRBJ2-7,13,TRBV6-1,.,CATYGDRVYEQYF
TRBJ2-7,16,TRBV7-2,.,CASSLVAGGRSYKQYF
TRBJ1-5,16,TRBV5-5,.,CASSQDPRDRGQPQHF
TRBJ1-1,13,TRBV7-9,.,CASSTRTGLEAFF
TRBJ1-5,15,TRBV2,.,CASSEGQGSNQPQHF
TRBJ2-1,15,TRBV7-9,.,CASSLGQGVWVEQFF
TRBJ2-7,16,TRBV28,once,CASSLPLDGGIYEQYF
TRBJ1-3,17,TRBV7-9,.,CASSLSGGPSSGNTIYF
TRBJ1-3,16,TRBV15,.,CATSRGASGQGHTIYF
.,18,TRBV27,.,CASSIGVQREGWVYEQYF
TRBJ1-1,14,TRBV27,.,CASSLSGGGTEAFF
TRBJ2-2,14,TRBV4-2,.,CAIGRDSATGELFF
TRBJ2-7,12,TRBV4-2,.,CASSQPGYEQYF
TRBJ1-1,12,TRBV7-9,.,CASSKTGLEAFF
TRBJ1-1,15,TRBV6-5,few,CASSYTGDMNTEAFF
TRBJ2-7,14,TRBV5-1,.,CASSLMTENYEQYF
TRBJ2-3,16,TRBV5-1,.,CASSLAGTSWPDTQYF